The rows below give T cell receptor beta chains drawn from one sample of a study of blood T cell repertoires in COVID-19. Sequencing used immunoSEQ multiplex PCR; TCRdb keeps in-frame clones, though not all of them. The data contain some 68,000 clones, roughly 90% of them singletons. Sequencing used peripheral blood. The source of these receptors is a man aged 35-49 years with COVID-19, enrolled during active disease. CDR3s include the opening cysteine and the closing phenylalanine or tryptophan. The D gene is left open where the match is weak.

J gene: TRBJ1-6; D gene: TRBD1; V gene: TRBV15; CDR3 protein: CATSSSLDRGVSPLHF; CDR3 DNA: TGTGCCACCAGCAGTTCACTGGACAGGGGAGTTTCACCCCTCCACTTT
J gene: TRBJ1-2; D gene: .; V gene: TRBV5-5; CDR3 protein: CASSLAGDSGYTF; CDR3 DNA: TGTGCCAGCAGCTTGGCCGGGGATAGCGGCTACACCTTC
J gene: TRBJ2-7; D gene: .; V gene: TRBV3-1/TRBV3-2; CDR3 protein: CASSQDGTLSYEQYF; CDR3 DNA: TGTGCCAGCAGCCAAGATGGGACACTCTCCTACGAGCAGTACTTC
J gene: TRBJ1-1; D gene: .; V gene: TRBV18; CDR3 protein: CASSQGQNTEAFF; CDR3 DNA: TGTGCCAGCTCACAAGGACAGAACACTGAAGCTTTCTTT
J gene: TRBJ1-1; D gene: .; V gene: TRBV5-6; CDR3 protein: CASSFDTALMAFF; CDR3 DNA: TGTGCCAGCAGCTTTGACACAGCCCTGATGGCTTTCTTT
J gene: TRBJ2-5; D gene: .; V gene: TRBV3-1/TRBV3-2; CDR3 protein: CASSQDTPGETQYF; CDR3 DNA: TGTGCCAGCAGCCAAGATACGCCAGGCGAGACCCAGTACTTC
J gene: TRBJ1-3; D gene: TRBD1; V gene: TRBV7-6; CDR3 protein: CASSRTGAGGRDTIYF; CDR3 DNA: TGTGCCAGCAGCCGGACAGGGGCGGGTGGGAGAGACACCATATATTTT
J gene: TRBJ2-5; D gene: TRBD1; V gene: TRBV7-9; CDR3 protein: CASSLAGTGGETQYF; CDR3 DNA: TGTGCCAGCAGCTTGGCCGGGACAGGGGGGGAGACCCAGTACTTC
J gene: TRBJ2-2; D gene: TRBD1; V gene: TRBV2; CDR3 protein: CASSVLRQGASTGELFF; CDR3 DNA: TGTGCCAGCAGTGTGTTGCGGCAGGGGGCGTCCACCGGGGAGCTGTTTTTT
J gene: TRBJ2-2; D gene: TRBD1; V gene: TRBV7-2; CDR3 protein: CASSLVFIGQGAGELFF; CDR3 DNA: TGTGCCAGCAGCTTAGTTTTTATTGGGCAGGGGGCCGGGGAGCTGTTTTTT
J gene: TRBJ1-4; D gene: TRBD1; V gene: TRBV5-1; CDR3 protein: CASSLGTGQGDEKLFF; CDR3 DNA: TGCGCCAGCAGCTTGGGGACAGGTCAGGGTGATGAAAAACTGTTTTTT
J gene: TRBJ1-1; D gene: .; V gene: TRBV6-5; CDR3 protein: CASISGPQNTEAFF; CDR3 DNA: TGTGCCAGCATTTCGGGTCCACAGAACACTGAAGCTTTCTTT
J gene: TRBJ2-7; D gene: .; V gene: TRBV21-1; CDR3 protein: CASSPRVTRSTRTPTYEQYF; CDR3 DNA: TGTGCCAGCAGCCCCAGGGTGACCAGATCTACCAGAACACCAACCTACGAGCAGTACTTC
J gene: TRBJ2-1; D gene: TRBD2; V gene: TRBV6-1; CDR3 protein: CASSEALLAVYNEQFF; CDR3 DNA: TGTGCCAGCAGTGAAGCGCTCCTAGCGGTCTACAATGAGCAGTTCTTC
J gene: TRBJ2-2; D gene: .; V gene: TRBV4-2; CDR3 protein: CASSQGRIKPDRTPNTGELFF; CDR3 DNA: TGTGCCAGCAGCCAAGGAAGGATTAAACCTGACAGGACCCCGAACACCGGGGAGCTGTTTTTT
J gene: TRBJ1-6; D gene: .; V gene: TRBV5-1; CDR3 protein: CASSLGGGAGSPLHF; CDR3 DNA: TGCGCCAGCAGCTTGGGTGGAGGGGCAGGTTCACCCCTCCACTTT
J gene: TRBJ2-3; D gene: TRBD2; V gene: TRBV5-1; CDR3 protein: CASSGGGTDTQYF; CDR3 DNA: TGCGCCAGCAGCGGCGGGGGGACTGATACGCAGTATTTT
J gene: TRBJ1-3; D gene: TRBD1; V gene: TRBV4-1; CDR3 protein: CASSTGQGPSGNTIYF; CDR3 DNA: TGCGCCAGCAGCACAGGACAGGGTCCCTCTGGAAACACCATATATTTT
J gene: TRBJ2-7; D gene: TRBD1; V gene: TRBV6-6; CDR3 protein: CASSTGGYEQYF; CDR3 DNA: TGTGCCAGCAGTACAGGGGGCTACGAGCAGTACTTC
J gene: TRBJ1-2; D gene: TRBD1; V gene: TRBV28; CDR3 protein: CASSSSGQNYGYTF; CDR3 DNA: TGTGCCAGCAGTTCCTCGGGACAGAACTATGGCTACACCTTC
J gene: TRBJ2-1; D gene: TRBD1; V gene: TRBV5-1; CDR3 protein: CASSPGTGWDEQFF; CDR3 DNA: TGCGCCAGCAGCCCCGGGACAGGGTGGGATGAGCAGTTCTTC
J gene: TRBJ1-1; D gene: .; V gene: TRBV29-1; CDR3 protein: CSVETQENTEAFF; CDR3 DNA: TGCAGCGTTGAGACACAGGAGAACACTGAAGCTTTCTTT
J gene: TRBJ2-1; D gene: TRBD1; V gene: TRBV28; CDR3 protein: CASSFPTGKALPYNEQFF; CDR3 DNA: TGTGCCAGCAGTTTCCCGACAGGGAAGGCCTTGCCCTACAATGAGCAGTTCTTC
J gene: TRBJ1-2; D gene: TRBD1; V gene: TRBV9; CDR3 protein: CASSPGQGLYGYTF; CDR3 DNA: TGTGCCAGCAGCCCGGGACAGGGCCTCTATGGCTACACCTTC